A few counts support the clone carrying this T cell receptor beta chain. No antigen is known for it. This entry is derived from a study of T cells after yellow fever vaccination. Overall study findings and caveats: The secondary T-cell response peaked on day 5, not day 15, but was weaker. Booster samples showed a return of most primary-vaccination clones (approximately 96% CD4, about 85% CD8). A minor fraction of clonotypes spanned both CD4 and CD8 compartments.

CDR1 SNHLY and CDR2 FYNNEI come from the germline V gene. The V gene lost 7 bases and the J gene lost 5 bases, with 12 bases spanning the gap. This CDR3 has 13 amino acids. Generation of TCR cDNA used 5'RACE template switching (which added a universal primer site and UMIs). In TCRdb, the 5' RACE reads were re-called with MiXCR into one record per CDR3 protein. Of fewer than 450,000 distinct CDR3 sequences detected, around 4.1% appear once; the ten largest clones hold around 24%. The J gene is TRBJ1-5, the V gene TRBV2; possible D gene TRBD1, 5 bases. This receptor was taken from a man between 18 and 29 years old who received the YFV17D yellow fever vaccine. This sample comprised PBMCs, obtained 5 days after the yellow fever booster vaccination. The CDR3 nucleotides read TGTGCCAGCAAGCGGGACCAGGATCAGCCCCAGCATTTT. It codes for CASKRDQDQPQHF.